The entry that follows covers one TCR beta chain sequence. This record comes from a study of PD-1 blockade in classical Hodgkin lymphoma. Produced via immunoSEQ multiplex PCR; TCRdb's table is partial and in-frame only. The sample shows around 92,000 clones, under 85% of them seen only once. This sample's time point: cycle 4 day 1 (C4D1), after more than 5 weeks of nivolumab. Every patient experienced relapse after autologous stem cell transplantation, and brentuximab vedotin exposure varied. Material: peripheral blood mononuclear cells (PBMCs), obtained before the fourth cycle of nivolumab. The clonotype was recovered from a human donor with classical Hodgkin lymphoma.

The CDR3 DNA reads as TGTGCCAGCAGCCAAGATCGTGGCAGGGGGGATTACTATGGCTACACCTTC. Its protein product is CASSQDRGRGDYYGYTF. The chain recombines TRBV4-2 with TRBJ1-2; 7 bases match TRBD1. Germline values: CDR1 LGHNA, CDR2 YNFKEQ. J gave up 3 bases and V 0 bases, and 10 bases lay outside the gene matches. CDR3 length equals 17 residues.